Listed below are T cell receptor beta chains from one sample, sequenced in a study of multiple sclerosis patients with progressive multifocal leukoencephalopathy. Data came from immunoSEQ multiplex PCR; TCRdb stores just in-frame clones and leaves some out. The data hold fewer than 40,000 clones, with around 89% observed a single time. The sample consisted of PBMCs. Receptor source: a human donor with multiple sclerosis. The CDR3 runs from the conserved cysteine through the conserved F or W. D genes are given only for firm matches. Size values are once, few and many counts, or a class for expanded clones, and some rows have none.

d_call,v_call,j_call,clone_size,cdr3_aa,cdr3_nt
-,TRBV5-1,TRBJ2-3,few,CASSPAIDTQYF,TGCGCCAGCAGTCCGGCCATTGATACGCAGTATTTT
TRBD1,TRBV2,TRBJ1-6,-,CASTRGTGSSYNSPLHF,TGTGCCAGCACCAGAGGGACAGGGTCCTCCTATAATTCACCCCTCCACTTT
-,TRBV7-8,TRBJ1-2,-,CASSLGGYGYTF,TGTGCCAGCAGCTTAGGGGGTTATGGCTACACCTTC
-,TRBV5-6,TRBJ2-2,once,CASSRAGELFF,TGTGCCAGCAGCCGCGCCGGGGAGCTGTTTTTT
-,TRBV2,TRBJ1-1,-,CASSALGGNTEAFF,TGTGCCAGCAGTGCGTTAGGGGGGAACACTGAAGCTTTCTTT
-,TRBV18,TRBJ1-4,few,CASSPGTGSANEKLFF,TGTGCCAGCTCACCGGGTACAGGGTCGGCTAATGAAAAACTGTTTTTT
-,TRBV15,TRBJ1-2,-,CATSRDPYPNYGYTF,TGTGCCACCAGCAGAGATCCCTACCCCAACTATGGCTACACCTTC
-,TRBV30,TRBJ1-1,-,CAWSDREAFF,TGTGCCTGGTCTGACCGTGAAGCTTTCTTT
-,TRBV7-9,TRBJ1-1,-,CASSLTATEAFF,TGTGCCAGCAGCTTAACAGCCACTGAAGCTTTCTTT
TRBD1,TRBV2,TRBJ1-2,-,CASSEIARGDGYTF,TGTGCCAGCAGTGAAATTGCCAGGGGGGATGGCTACACCTTC
TRBD2,TRBV29-1,TRBJ2-2,once,CSVSGDWTATGELFF,TGCAGCGTGAGCGGGGACTGGACGGCTACCGGGGAGCTGTTTTTT
TRBD2,TRBV9,TRBJ2-1,-,CASSGTSDNEQFF,TGTGCCAGCAGTGGGACTAGCGACAATGAGCAGTTCTTC
-,TRBV6-4,TRBJ2-2,few,CASSDGTSNTGELFF,TGTGCCAGCAGTGACGGGACATCCAACACCGGGGAGCTGTTTTTT
-,TRBV19,TRBJ1-4,once,CASSPGVAANEKLFF,TGTGCCAGTAGTCCGGGGGTCGCGGCTAATGAAAAACTGTTTTTT
TRBD2,TRBV7-3,TRBJ2-1,-,CASSPPTRASGSRSEQFF,TGTGCCAGCAGCCCTCCCACTCGGGCTAGCGGGAGCAGGAGTGAGCAGTTCTTC
-,TRBV5-6,TRBJ1-3,-,CASSPRQINFSGNTIYF,TGTGCCAGCAGCCCCCGACAGATTAACTTCTCTGGAAACACCATATATTTT
-,TRBV6-5,TRBJ2-7,-,CASSSFTSGSHEQYF,TGTGCCAGCAGCAGCTTTACCAGCGGGTCCCACGAGCAGTACTTC
TRBD2,TRBV7-8,TRBJ2-1,-,CASSAGLASVEQFF,TGTGCCAGCAGCGCGGGACTAGCGTCGGTTGAGCAGTTCTTC
TRBD2,TRBV7-2,TRBJ2-1,-,CASSLVRRAGGTGNEQFF,TGTGCCAGCAGCTTAGTTAGGCGAGCGGGAGGGACGGGCAATGAGCAGTTCTTC
-,TRBV9,TRBJ1-5,-,CASSVGLNQPQHF,TGTGCCAGCAGCGTAGGTCTTAATCAGCCCCAGCATTTT
-,TRBV6-4,TRBJ1-2,-,CASSDSRQANYGYTF,TGTGCCAGCAGTGACTCGAGACAAGCTAACTATGGCTACACCTTC
TRBD1,TRBV28,TRBJ1-5,-,CASSSLAGQPKPQHF,TGTGCCAGCAGTTCACTCGCGGGACAGCCAAAGCCCCAGCATTTT
-,TRBV10-3,TRBJ1-4,few,CAISPRPAGEGEKLFF,TGTGCCATCAGCCCACGACCTGCAGGTGAAGGGGAAAAACTGTTTTTT
-,TRBV21-1,TRBJ1-2,-,CASSTLPLAGGYCYTF,TGTGCCAGCAGCACCCTACCGTTGGCAGGTGGTTATTGCTACACCTTC
-,TRBV7-2,TRBJ1-5,-,CASSLRTSGGQPQHF,TGTGCCAGCAGCCTCAGGACCTCGGGGGGTCAGCCCCAGCATTTT
TRBD2,TRBV6-5,TRBJ2-2,-,CASSYERGKGAGELFF,TGTGCCAGCAGTTACGAGCGGGGCAAGGGTGCCGGGGAGCTGTTTTTT
-,TRBV19,TRBJ1-1,few,CASSLNTEAFF,TGTGCCAGTAGCTTGAACACTGAAGCTTTCTTT
-,TRBV5-1,TRBJ2-7,-,CASSFLPRNSYEQYF,TGCGCCAGCAGCTTTCTCCCACGAAACAGTTACGAGCAGTACTTC
-,TRBV5-1,TRBJ2-5,few,CASSLGARVQETQYF,TGCGCCAGCAGCTTGGGGGCTAGGGTCCAAGAGACCCAGTACTTC
-,TRBV4-3,TRBJ1-3,-,CASSLVSQASSGNTIYF,TGCGCCAGCAGCCTGGTTTCCCAGGCTAGCTCTGGAAACACCATATATTTT
TRBD2,TRBV4-1,TRBJ2-7,-,CASSSQAGSTYEQYF,TGCGCCAGCAGCTCCCAAGCGGGATCTACCTACGAGCAGTACTTC
-,TRBV28,TRBJ2-7,-,CASSVGTPFFF,TGTGCCAGCAGTGTCGGGACACCATTTTTCTTC
TRBD2,TRBV10-1,TRBJ2-3,-,CASSLSGRRDTQYF,TGCGCCAGCAGTCTTAGCGGGAGAAGGGATACGCAGTATTTT
-,TRBV6-5,TRBJ2-3,-,CASTSGTDTQYF,TGTGCCAGCACCTCCGGGACAGATACGCAGTATTTT
-,TRBV7-6,TRBJ1-1,-,CASSLDQGANTEAFF,TGTGCCAGCAGCTTAGATCAAGGGGCTAACACTGAAGCTTTCTTT
-,TRBV4-2,TRBJ1-1,-,CAVRAVNTEAFF,TGTGCTGTGAGGGCGGTCAACACTGAAGCTTTCTTT
-,TRBV28,TRBJ1-5,-,CASSPLTNQPQHF,TGTGCCAGCAGCCCACTCACCAATCAGCCCCAGCATTTT
TRBD1,TRBV30,TRBJ1-2,once,CAWRPGQGVYGYTF,TGTGCCTGGAGGCCGGGACAGGGGGTTTATGGCTACACCTTC
-,TRBV4-3,TRBJ2-1,once,CASSQVWIEANEQFF,TGCGCCAGCAGCCAAGTTTGGATAGAAGCGAATGAGCAGTTCTTC
-,TRBV6-4,TRBJ1-2,-,CASSDQAGRGYTF,TGTGCCAGCAGTGACCAGGCAGGCCGCGGCTACACCTTC
-,TRBV19,TRBJ2-1,-,CASSVAVSSYNEQFF,TGTGCCAGTAGCGTCGCCGTGAGCTCCTACAATGAGCAGTTCTTC
-,TRBV4-3,TRBJ1-4,-,CASSQVLADRTEKLFF,TGCGCCAGCAGCCAAGTCCTGGCCGATCGAACTGAAAAACTGTTTTTT
-,TRBV30,TRBJ1-5,few,CAWGPRTALKQPQHF,TGTGCCTGGGGACCCCGGACAGCGCTAAAGCAGCCCCAGCATTTT
-,TRBV14,TRBJ2-3,once,CASSQAGFTDTQYF,TGTGCCAGCAGCCAAGCAGGGTTTACAGATACGCAGTATTTT
-,TRBV28,TRBJ1-2,-,CASSLYTGWRGETYGYTF,TGTGCCAGCAGTTTATACACCGGGTGGAGGGGGGAGACCTATGGCTACACCTTC
TRBD2,TRBV4-3,TRBJ2-7,-,CASSQDLSSGTYEQYF,TGCGCCAGCAGCCAAGATCTGAGTAGCGGGACCTACGAGCAGTACTTC
-,TRBV6-6,TRBJ1-1,-,CASRGGTDTEAFF,TGTGCCAGCAGGGGGGGCACGGACACTGAAGCTTTCTTT
-,TRBV27,TRBJ2-6,-,CASSFSPGANVLTF,TGTGCCAGCAGTTTCAGTCCGGGGGCCAACGTCCTGACTTTC
-,TRBV6-6,TRBJ1-5,-,CASSLYGSTNQPQHF,TGTGCCAGCAGCCTCTATGGAAGCACAAATCAGCCCCAGCATTTT
-,TRBV7-2,TRBJ1-1,-,CASSLMARENTEAFF,TGTGCCAGCAGCTTAATGGCCAGAGAGAACACTGAAGCTTTCTTT
-,TRBV6-4,TRBJ2-3,-,CASTTSEGDTQYF,TGTGCCAGCACCACCTCTGAGGGAGATACGCAGTATTTT
-,TRBV28,TRBJ1-2,once,CASSLLQGVYTF,TGTGCCAGCAGTTTATTACAGGGCGTCTACACCTTC
-,TRBV28,TRBJ1-2,-,CASSFPRRRLDGYTF,TGTGCCAGCAGTTTCCCCCGGAGGAGGTTAGATGGCTACACCTTC
TRBD1,TRBV10-3,TRBJ2-1,-,CAITPGQGVNEQFF,TGTGCCATCACACCGGGACAGGGGGTCAATGAGCAGTTCTTC
-,TRBV25-1,TRBJ2-7,once,CASSDRFDRTYEQYF,TGTGCCAGCAGTGACCGCTTCGACAGAACCTACGAGCAGTACTTC
TRBD2,TRBV19,TRBJ2-1,-,CASSRALAGAENEQFF,TGTGCCAGTAGTAGGGCCCTAGCGGGAGCAGAAAATGAGCAGTTCTTC
-,TRBV7-2,TRBJ1-2,-,CASSLQQGGYGYTF,TGTGCCAGCAGCCTCCAACAGGGAGGCTATGGCTACACCTTC
TRBD1,TRBV25-1,TRBJ2-3,-,CASSEHRGDTQYF,TGTGCCAGCAGTGAGCACAGGGGAGATACGCAGTATTTT
-,TRBV5-4,TRBJ1-2,-,CASSLEGGQPYGYTF,TGTGCCAGCAGCTTAGAGGGCGGGCAGCCATATGGCTACACCTTC
-,TRBV9,TRBJ1-2,-,CASSVDRAAYSDGYTF,TGTGCCAGCAGCGTAGACCGGGCAGCCTACAGTGATGGCTACACCTTC